This T cell receptor beta chain is from a study of blood T cell repertoires in COVID-19. For the study at large: COVID-19 samples, acute and convalescent, were from the United States, Italy and Spain.

This CDR3 has 17 amino acids. The germline V gene encodes CDR1 KGHSH and CDR2 LQKENI. V shed 6 bases and J shed 0 bases, with 21 bases lying between them. The data were produced by immunoSEQ multiplex PCR, yet TCRdb's version contains in-frame clones alone and is incomplete. The sample lists around 100,000 clones, approximately 90% occurring once. V gene TRBV18 combines with J gene TRBJ2-7, with D possibly TRBD2 on 5 matching bases. The sequencing input was peripheral blood. The clonotype was recovered from a woman older than 75 in a cohort sampled during active COVID-19. The CDR3, as DNA: TGTGCCAGCTCTTATGCGTCACTAAGCGGCTACTCCTACGAGCAGTACTTC. Its protein is CASSYASLSGYSYEQYF.